Shown below are 19 T cell receptor beta chains from a single sample sequenced in a study of Graves' ophthalmopathy and Graves' hyperthyroidism. As the template, RNA transcripts were used to amplify TCR beta CDR3 regions. Amplification began with first-round RT-PCR using HTBI primers, then second-round multiplex PCR was performed. TCRdb analysed the multiplex PCR reads with MiXCR anew, one entry per CDR3 protein. Seen here are about 240,000 distinct CDR3 sequences, 45% observed once, and the top ten hold approximately 44%. The sample taken for sequencing was peripheral blood. These receptors were collected from an adult man with Graves' ophthalmopathy.

The chain combines TRBV15 with TRBJ1-2; D is possibly TRBD1 (5 bases). CDR1 LNHNV and CDR2 YYDKDF come from the germline V gene (reference sequence). The CDR3 totals 14 residues. The V end lost 5 bases, the J end lost 8 bases, and 18 bases lay between the germline ends. CDR3 region: CATSGPAQGWGYTF. CDR3 DNA sequence: TGTGCCACCAGCGGGCCAGCCCAGGGTTGGGGCTACACCTTC.

In this sample, this clonotype turned up many times. The V and J genes are TRBV7-8 and TRBJ2-5, with D unclear. V was cut by 7 bases and J by 0 bases, with 6 bases left in between. This CDR3 has 12 residues. Germline CDR1 SGHVS, CDR2 FQNEAQ. CDR3 amino acids: CASNDHQETQYF. As DNA, the CDR3 is TGTGCCAGCAACGACCACCAAGAGACCCAGTACTTC. The entire variable domain, with the rest obtained from reference TRBV7-8 and TRBJ2-5, is as follows: GAGVSQSPRYKVAKRGQDVALRCDPISGHVSLFWYQQALGQGPEFLTYFQNEAQLDKSGLPSDRFFAERPEGSVSTLKIQRTQQEDSAVYLCASNDHQETQYFGPGTRLLVL.

Only a few counts were recorded for this clonotype. V usage is TRBV20-1 and J usage is TRBJ1-1; D ambiguous. V shed 3 bases and J shed 4 bases, with 9 bases lying between them. The CDR3 extends over 12 amino acids. Germline CDR1 and CDR2: DFQATT and SNEGSKA (reference sequence). DNA of the CDR3: TGCAGTGCTAGTTGGATGGGCACTGAAGCTTTCTTT. It encodes CSASWMGTEAFF.

In its sample, this clonotype was seen a few times. CDR3 amino acids: CAGVGQGNEQYF. The DNA for the CDR3 is TGTGCCGGGGTGGGACAGGGGAACGAGCAGTACTTC. The gene calls are TRBV7-9 and TRBJ2-7; TRBD1 matches 10 bases. The CDR3 spans 12 residues. Germline CDR1 reads SEHNR; CDR2 reads FQNEAQ (reference sequence). V lost 11 bases to trimming and J lost 5 bases; unmatched junction nucleotides: 6.

Of note for this clonotype: The junction departs from the called germline gene at one end, perhaps through a read error. CDR3 sequence reads: CASSLSIGEKLFF. CDR3 bases: TGTGCTAGCAGCTTATCCATAGGTGAAAAACTGTTTTTT. The chain has TRBV7-7 and TRBJ1-4; no clear D. The CDR3 runs 13 residues. The germline gives CDR1 SSHAT, CDR2 FNYEAQ (reference sequence).

This clonotype appeared a few times. CDR3 protein: CSVGGTLNYEQYF. The CDR3 DNA reads TGCAGCGTTGGGGGGACGTTAAACTACGAGCAGTACTTC. This chain connects TRBV29-1 to TRBJ2-7; D assignment may be TRBD1 or TRBD2 (5 bases each). With 4 bases removed from V and 3 bases from J, the gap between germline ends came to 13 bases. Looked up from germline, CDR1 is SQVTM and CDR2 is ANQGSEA. The CDR3 covers 13 residues.

V gene TRBV4-1 combines with J gene TRBJ1-2; D ambiguous. Germline V lookup: CDR1 MGHRA, CDR2 YSYEKL. Trimming removed 2 bases at V and 0 bases at J, with 7 bases between. This CDR3 comprises 14 residues. The CDR3 region is CASSQYLANYGYTF. The CDR3 DNA reads TGCGCCAGCAGCCAATACCTAGCTAACTATGGCTACACCTTC.

This chain links TRBV6-5 with TRBJ2-7; either TRBD1 or TRBD2 may fit D (7 bases each). This CDR3 has 13 amino acids. The V end was cut by 8 bases, the J end by 12 bases, with 23 bases between. The germline V gene encodes CDR1 MNHEY and CDR2 SVGAGI. For the CDR3, the DNA is TGTGCCAGCCTCGCCCCCCAGGGGGGGGAATGGTACTTC. This encodes CASLAPQGGEWYF.

The chain recombines TRBV5-1 with TRBJ2-2, with D possibly matching TRBD2 (6 bases). Germline lookup yields CDR1 SGHRS and CDR2 YFSETQ. Trimming left V 5 bases short and J 7 bases short, with 12 bases between. This CDR3 spans 13 amino acids. The CDR3 DNA reads TGCGCCAGCAGTACCGGGACTTTCGGGGAGCTGTTTTTT. It is translated as CASSTGTFGELFF.

The genes are TRBV20-1 and TRBJ1-4; 10 nucleotides line up with TRBD1. The J call may be wrong; the DNA end is better matched by TRBJ2-3. This CDR3 has 13 residues. CDR1 and CDR2 from the germline V gene are DFQATT and SNEGSKA (reference sequence). DNA for the CDR3: TGCAGTGCCACAGGACAGGGGGCAGATACGCAGTATTTT. It specifies CSATGQGADTQYF.

This clonotype was observed a handful of times. This rearrangement joins TRBV6-6 to TRBJ2-5; possibly TRBD2 for D (6 bases). Trimming removed 5 bases from V and 0 bases from J, with 13 bases in between. The germline CDR1 and CDR2 sequences are MNHNY and SVGAGI (reference sequence). The CDR3 contains 15 residues. This CDR3 is CASSHLAEDQETQYF. CDR3 nucleotides: TGTGCCAGCAGTCACTTAGCGGAAGACCAAGAGACCCAGTACTTC.

Note on this clonotype: The missing conserved phenylalanine or tryptophan at the end of this CDR3 makes a read error likely. The rearrangement links TRBV10-3 to TRBJ1-1; TRBD1 is a possible D gene (5 bases). CDR3 size: 13 residues. Trimming pared 10 bases from V and 1 base from J, leaving 13 bases between. Germline values: CDR1 ENHRY, CDR2 SYGVKD. CDR3 coding DNA: TGTGCCACCGAGACTGGGGGGAACACTGAAGCTTTCTCT. It translates to CATETGGNTEAFS.

The chain uses TRBV9 and TRBJ1-6, with D possibly matching TRBD1 (6 bases). Germline CDR1 SGDLS, CDR2 YYNGEE. CDR3 length: 13 amino acids. Trimming removed 7 bases at V and 15 bases at J, with 20 bases between. CDR3: CASSESGQSNLHF. CDR3 DNA sequence: TGTGCCAGCTCAGAGTCGGGACAATCCAACCTCCACTTT.

The chain is built from TRBV5-1 and TRBJ2-2; no clear D gene. V lost 6 bases to trimming and J lost 3 bases, with 12 bases between them. The CDR3 sequence is 14 residues long. Germline values: CDR1 SGHRS, CDR2 YFSETQ. DNA for the CDR3: TGCGCCAGCACACACGGAGATTACACCGGGGAGCTGTTTTTT. It translates to CASTHGDYTGELFF. The variable domain in full, with the rest retrieved from reference TRBV5-1 and TRBJ2-2, is KAGVTQTPRYLIKTRGQQVTLSCSPISGHRSVSWYQQTPGQGLQFLFEYFSETQRNKGNFPGRFSGRQFSNSRSEMNVSTLELGDSALYLCASTHGDYTGELFFGEGSRLTVL.

V and J are TRBV4-1 and TRBJ2-5; 7 nucleotides line up with TRBD2. The ends lost 3 bases at V and 5 bases at J; junction bases unmatched: 9. The CDR3 has 15 residues. CDR1 and CDR2 (germline): MGHRA, YSYEKL. The DNA of the CDR3 is TGCGCCAGCAGCCAGGGGGGGTCTCGGGGGGAGACCCAGTACTTC. The encoded protein is CASSQGGSRGETQYF.

CDR3 amino acids: CATSDSAEGNSQETQYF. CDR3 nucleotide sequence: TGTGCCACCAGTGATTCTGCAGAGGGAAATTCACAAGAGACCCAGTACTTC. V usage is TRBV24-1 and J usage is TRBJ2-5, with D maybe TRBD2 (5 bases). V lost 2 bases to trimming and J lost 2 bases, with 17 bases between them. Germline loops: CDR1 KGHDR, CDR2 SFDVKD. The CDR3 contains 17 residues.

The chain has TRBV29-1 and TRBJ2-7; TRBD2 is a possible D gene (6 bases). Trimming shortened V by 6 bases and J by 0 bases, and 15 bases separated the two germline ends. There are 14 residues in the CDR3. Germline V gene sequence: CDR1 SQVTM, CDR2 ANQGSEA. CDR3 in DNA: TGCAGCGTGGAGGCCTTCGGGGGCTCCTACGAGCAGTACTTC. The encoded protein is CSVEAFGGSYEQYF.

This clonotype appeared a few times. The V gene is TRBV12-3 or TRBV12-4, the J gene TRBJ2-7, with TRBD2 matching over 12 bases. J gave up 13 bases and V 3 bases, and 7 bases lay outside the gene matches. The CDR3 runs to 13 residues. The CDR3 reads CASSLPTSGGLYF. CDR3 sequence (DNA): TGTGCCAGCAGTTTGCCGACTAGCGGGGGCCTATACTTC.

The chain combines TRBV24-1 with TRBJ2-2; 13 bases line up with TRBD2. J lost 3 bases, V lost 4 bases, and 4 bases had no gene match. CDR3 length: 17 amino acids. CDR1 is KGHDR and CDR2 is SFDVKD in the germline V gene. CDR3 sequence reads: CATSDSGLAGHTGELFF. The DNA for the CDR3 is TGTGCCACCAGTGACTCGGGACTAGCGGGACACACCGGGGAGCTGTTTTTT.